This TCR beta chain was identified during a study of T-cell memory formation after mild COVID-19. CDR1 is SGHNT and CDR2 is YENEEA in the germline V gene. The CDR3 has 14 residues. V shed 1 base and J 4 bases; nucleotides not matched to a gene: 2. MiXCR, applied by TCRdb to the 5' RACE reads, yields one record per CDR3 protein. The data hold about 470,000 distinct CDR3 sequences, with about 20% observed a single time. This clonotype was counted only a few times. The chain couples TRBV11-3 to TRBJ2-3; 7 bases fit TRBD1. The clonotype was recovered from an adult woman who had mild COVID-19 (a few samples of this study predate the infection). Cell type and time point are not known. Sample: PBMCs or a T cell subset sorted from them (not recorded which). The CDR3 nucleotides read TGTGCCAGCAGCTTAGTTCAGGGGGCAGATACGCAGTATTTT. Translated, it gives CASSLVQGADTQYF.